This passage covers 9 T cell receptor beta chains from one sample sequenced in a study of post-analysis software for immune sequencing data. Whole-study results and caveats: Controls had lower frequencies than patients of a handful of TRBV segments, which included TRBV5-6, TRBV5-1 and TRBV20-1.

These TCRs' antigens remain unknown. Unique-molecular-identifier-tagged TCR beta cDNA libraries were used. Via MiXCR, TCRdb re-called the PCR reads, giving one row per CDR3 protein. The data hold just over 250,000 distinct CDR3 sequences, with 35% to 40% observed a single time. Source material: blood. The receptors come from a girl aged 5 to 17 with multiple sclerosis.

As regards this clonotype: A much larger clone sits a single nucleotide away, making a read error possible. V usage is TRBV12-3 or TRBV12-4 and J usage is TRBJ1-5; D is perhaps TRBD1 (5 bases). CDR3 length: 16 residues. CDR3 sequence (DNA): TGTGCCGGCAGTTTAGGTGGGACGGAATACAATCAGCCCCAGCATTTT. It is translated as CAGSLGGTEYNQPQHF.

This clonotype was detected only a few times. The CDR3 DNA sequence: TGTGCCAGCAGTCCTAGGGCAGGGCAAGGCTACACCTTC. It yields the protein CASSPRAGQGYTF. The rearrangement links TRBV12-3 or TRBV12-4 to TRBJ1-2; TRBD1 might be the D (5 bases). V lost 5 bases to trimming and J lost 8 bases, with 15 bases between them. The CDR3 is 13 amino acids.

There are many counts of this clonotype. The V call is TRBV5-1, the J call TRBJ1-1; D gene unclear. Germline values: CDR1 SGHRS, CDR2 YFSETQ. The V and J ends lost 0 bases and 6 bases respectively, with 12 bases between them. This CDR3 contains 14 residues. The CDR3 loop is CASSLVHGEAEAFF. CDR3 DNA sequence: TGCGCCAGCAGCTTGGTTCATGGTGAGGCTGAAGCTTTCTTT.

This chain connects TRBV20-1 to TRBJ1-2; D is possibly TRBD1 (5 bases). The V and J ends lost 7 bases and 5 bases respectively, with 17 bases between them. Germline V gene lookup returns CDR1 DFQATT and CDR2 SNEGSKA (reference sequence). This CDR3 has 13 amino acids. CDR3 nucleotide sequence: TGCAGTGTCCCGGGGGGTACCTCTTATGGCTACACCTTC. This codes for CSVPGGTSYGYTF.

This clonotype was seen at least ten times. The chain links TRBV10-3 to TRBJ1-5; D not resolved. Trimming shortened V by 4 bases and J by 5 bases, and 9 bases separated the two germline ends. The V gene's germline CDR1 is ENHRY and CDR2 SYGVKD. This CDR3 is built from 13 residues. CDR3 nucleotides: TGTGCCATCAGTGGGGAGGATGATCAGCCCCAGCATTTT. This codes for CAISGEDDQPQHF.

The chain links TRBV7-3 to TRBJ2-5; D tentatively reads TRBD1 or TRBD2 (6 bases each). V lost 4 bases and J lost 5, with 17 bases in between. The length of the CDR3 is 15 residues. Germline loops: CDR1 SGHTA, CDR2 FQGTGA. CDR3 protein: CASSSGGLRGETQYF. The CDR3 DNA sequence: TGTGCCAGCAGCTCCGGGGGCTTAAGGGGGGAGACCCAGTACTTC.

Remarks on this clonotype: The junction does not match germline at one end; this may be a read error. The chain uses TRBV18 and TRBJ2-5; D is possibly TRBD1 (5 bases). CDR1 KGHSH and CDR2 LQKENI come from the germline V gene. The CDR3 is 14 residues long. CDR3 region: CASSPPSTQETPYF. The CDR3 DNA reads as TGTGCCAGCTCACCACCTTCGACACAGGAGACCCCGTACTTC.

This clonotype was detected ten times or more. V and J are TRBV6-2 or TRBV6-3 and TRBJ2-3; maybe TRBD2 (5 bases). V lost 0 bases, J lost 7 bases, and 8 bases lay in between. Germline-derived CDR1 and CDR2 are MNHEY and SVGEGT. The CDR3 has 13 residues. The CDR3 DNA reads TGTGCCAGCAGTTACTCACGGGGAAATACGCAGTATTTT. Its protein is CASSYSRGNTQYF.

A word on this clonotype: This may come from a read error, since a much larger clone is one base off. The rearrangement uses TRBV28 and TRBJ2-1; D gene uncertain. Germline V gene data show CDR1 as MDHEN and CDR2 as SYDVKM. The CDR3 spans 13 residues. This CDR3 reads CASSFRVVAEQVF. The CDR3 nucleotides are TGTGCCAGCAGTTTCCGCGTAGTTGCTGAGCAGGTCTTC.